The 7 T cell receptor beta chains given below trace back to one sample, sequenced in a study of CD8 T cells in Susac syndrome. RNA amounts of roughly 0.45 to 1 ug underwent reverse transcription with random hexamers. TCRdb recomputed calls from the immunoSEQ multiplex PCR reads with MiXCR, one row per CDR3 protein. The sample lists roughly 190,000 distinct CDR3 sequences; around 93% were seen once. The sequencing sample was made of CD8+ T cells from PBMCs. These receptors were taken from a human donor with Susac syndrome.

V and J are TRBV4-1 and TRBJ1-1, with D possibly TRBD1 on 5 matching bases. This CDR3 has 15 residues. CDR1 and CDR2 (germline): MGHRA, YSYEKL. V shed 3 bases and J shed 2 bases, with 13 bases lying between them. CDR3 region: CASSHNRDSNTEAFF. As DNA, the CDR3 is TGCGCCAGCAGCCATAACCGGGACTCAAACACTGAAGCTTTCTTT.

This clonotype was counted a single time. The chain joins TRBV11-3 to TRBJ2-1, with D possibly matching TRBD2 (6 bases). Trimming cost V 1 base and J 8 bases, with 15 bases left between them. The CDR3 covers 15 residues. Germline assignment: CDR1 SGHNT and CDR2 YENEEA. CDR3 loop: CASSLGGGVRYEQFF. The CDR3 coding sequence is TGTGCCAGCAGCTTAGGTGGCGGGGTCCGATATGAGCAGTTCTTC.

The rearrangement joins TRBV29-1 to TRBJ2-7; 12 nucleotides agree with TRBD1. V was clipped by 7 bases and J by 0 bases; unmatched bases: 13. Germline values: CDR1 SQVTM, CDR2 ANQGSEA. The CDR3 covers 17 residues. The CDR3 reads CSARGTGGEGSSYEQYF. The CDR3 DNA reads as TGCAGCGCCCGTGGGACAGGGGGCGAAGGAAGCTCCTACGAGCAGTACTTC.

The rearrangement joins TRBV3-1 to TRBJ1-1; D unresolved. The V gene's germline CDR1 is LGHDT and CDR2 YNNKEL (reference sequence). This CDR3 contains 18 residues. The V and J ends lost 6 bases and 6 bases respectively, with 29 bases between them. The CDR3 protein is CASSPRRDKVSREPEAFF. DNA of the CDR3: TGTGCCAGCAGTCCTAGAAGAGATAAGGTTTCGAGAGAACCTGAAGCTTTCTTT.

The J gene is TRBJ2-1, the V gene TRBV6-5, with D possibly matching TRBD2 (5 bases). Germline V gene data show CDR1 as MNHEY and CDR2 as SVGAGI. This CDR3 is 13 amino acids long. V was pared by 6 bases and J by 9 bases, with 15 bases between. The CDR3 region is CASSLPPGSEQFF. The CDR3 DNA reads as TGTGCCAGCAGCCTACCTCCGGGGAGTGAGCAGTTCTTC.

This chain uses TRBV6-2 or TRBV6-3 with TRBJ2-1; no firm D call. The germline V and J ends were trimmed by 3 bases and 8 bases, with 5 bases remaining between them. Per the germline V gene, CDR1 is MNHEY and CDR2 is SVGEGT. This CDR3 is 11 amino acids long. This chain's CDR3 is CASSYPDEQFF. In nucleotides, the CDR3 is TGTGCCAGCAGTTATCCCGATGAGCAGTTCTTC.

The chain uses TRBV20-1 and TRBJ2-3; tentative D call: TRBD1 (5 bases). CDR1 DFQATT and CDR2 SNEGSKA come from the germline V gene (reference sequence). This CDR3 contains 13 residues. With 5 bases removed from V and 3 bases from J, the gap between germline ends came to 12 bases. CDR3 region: CSAPVAGTDTQYF. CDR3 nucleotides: TGCAGTGCTCCCGTGGCAGGGACAGATACGCAGTATTTT.